A selection of T cell receptor beta chains follows, all from one sample in a study of response to subunit inactivated influenza vaccine. TCRdb called the RT-PCR reads again in MiXCR, with one record for every CDR3 protein. In the table there are around 570,000 distinct CDR3 sequences, 10% to 12% of which are singletons. These same records also appear under a second study, on T cells expressing NK-cell markers.

The sample in question was PBMCs from blood, obtained on the day of vaccination. The receptors come from a man aged 50 or older who received an inactivated influenza vaccine. Each CDR3 is given with its conserved first and last residue. Fields, in order: V gene, clone size, CDR3 length, D gene, J gene, CDR3 DNA, CDR3 protein. The D gene is left open where the match is weak. Only some rows state a clone size, as once, few, many or a class for expanded clones.

TRBV7-9,.,15,TRBD2,TRBJ2-1,TGTGCCAGCAGCTTATGGGACTACCCTAAAGGGGTGCAGTTCTTC,CASSLWDYPKGVQFF
TRBV15,few,13,.,TRBJ1-6,TGTGCCACCAGCAGGGCGGAAGATTCACCCCTCCACTTT,CATSRAEDSPLHF
TRBV3-1,few,15,TRBD2,TRBJ2-7,TGTGCCAGCAGGCTGACTAGCGGGAGTTCGGGCGAGCAGTACTTC,CASRLTSGSSGEQYF
TRBV24-1,.,13,TRBD1,TRBJ2-2,TGTGCCACCGGCAACAGGGGTCCCGGGGAGCTGTTTTTT,CATGNRGPGELFF
TRBV6-4,.,15,.,TRBJ2-2,TGTGCCAGCAGTGACATGGCAGGGGGGACCGGGGAGCTGTTTTTT,CASSDMAGGTGELFF
TRBV7-6,many,17,.,TRBJ2-2,TGTGCCAGCAGCCAAAACAATAAGCTAGGGGACACCGGGGAGCTGTTTTTT,CASSQNNKLGDTGELFF
TRBV11-2,many,15,TRBD1,TRBJ1-2,TGTGCCAGCAGCTCCGCGACAGGGATAAACTATGGCTACACCTTC,CASSSATGINYGYTF
TRBV29-1,few,14,TRBD1,TRBJ2-7,TGCAGCGTGGTTACAGGGGCGCTTATCCACGAGCAGTACTTC,CSVVTGALIHEQYF
TRBV5-1,.,22,.,TRBJ2-3,TGCGCCAGCAGCTGGGGATCTTCGACTAGTAATCCGAGAGGGGGGCGCACAGATACGCAGTATTTT,CASSWGSSTSNPRGGRTDTQYF
TRBV7-7,few,16,TRBD1,TRBJ2-2,TGTGCCAGCAGCGAGAGGACAGGGGGGAACACCGGGGAGCTGTTTTTT,CASSERTGGNTGELFF
TRBV18,few,15,.,TRBJ2-6,TGTGCCAGCTCACCATGGGACTCTGGGGCCAACGTCCTGACTTTC,CASSPWDSGANVLTF
TRBV7-2,.,16,.,TRBJ2-4,TGTGCCAGCAGCTCCTTCGGGCCTGCTACCAAAAACATTCAGTACTTC,CASSSFGPATKNIQYF
TRBV12-3/TRBV12-4,.,15,.,TRBJ2-2,TGTGCCAGCAGCTGGGACATGGAGAACACCGGGGAGCTGTTTTTT,CASSWDMENTGELFF
TRBV7-2,few,14,TRBD1,TRBJ2-5,TGTGCCAGCAGCCACCCGGGACAGCAAGAGACCCAGTACTTC,CASSHPGQQETQYF
TRBV7-2,.,16,TRBD2,TRBJ2-3,TGTGCCAGCAGCTTAGGTGTAGCGGGAGGCACAGATACGCAGTATTTT,CASSLGVAGGTDTQYF
TRBV4-3,many,14,TRBD1,TRBJ2-7,TGCGCCAGCAGCCTCGGGACAGGGGACTCGAAGCAGTACTTC,CASSLGTGDSKQYF
TRBV3-1,.,13,.,TRBJ2-7,TGTGCCAGCAGCCAAGCAAAGGGATGGGAGCAGTACTTC,CASSQAKGWEQYF
TRBV6-1,.,17,TRBD2,TRBJ2-2,TGTGCCAGCAGACCTCCCGGGACTAGCGGTACCACCGGGGAGCTGTTTTTT,CASRPPGTSGTTGELFF
TRBV20-1,few,14,.,TRBJ1-6,TGCAGTGCTTCTGGACAGACACTCAATTCACCCCTCCACTTT,CSASGQTLNSPLHF
TRBV20-1,few,15,.,TRBJ1-1,TGCAGTGCTAGAGCCGCCTCGGGGGGGAACACTGAAGCTTTCTTT,CSARAASGGNTEAFF
TRBV7-9,.,15,.,TRBJ2-7,TGTGCCAGCAGCTTAGCGGCAGGTTCCCCCTACGAGCAGTACTTC,CASSLAAGSPYEQYF
TRBV11-2,few,13,.,TRBJ1-1,TGTGCCAGCAGCTTAGATTGGCAGACTGAAGCTTTCTTT,CASSLDWQTEAFF
TRBV24-1,.,13,.,TRBJ2-1,TGTGCCACCAGTGATTTGCACGAGAATGAGCAGTTCTTC,CATSDLHENEQFF
TRBV7-2,.,17,TRBD2,TRBJ2-2,TGTGCCAGCAGCTTAAGTAGCGGGAGGGCGAGCACCGGGGAGCTGTTTTTT,CASSLSSGRASTGELFF
TRBV2,.,15,TRBD2,TRBJ2-3,TGTGCCAGCAGTGAGTGGCTAGCGGGGACAGATACGCAGTATTTT,CASSEWLAGTDTQYF
TRBV29-1,few,15,TRBD1,TRBJ2-3,TGCAGCGTTGGCCTCGGGACAGGGAGCACAGATACGCAGTATTTT,CSVGLGTGSTDTQYF